This T cell receptor beta chain was sequenced during a study of blood T cell repertoires in COVID-19. Turning to the study itself: Sources were T cells, B-cell-depleted T cells, or PBMCs; the material itself was cDNA or gDNA.

Authors' data handling: Quantification of nucleated cells was approximated via reference gene primer amplification. Using immunoSEQ multiplex PCR, the repertoire was profiled, and TCRdb retains in-frame clones only, with some absent. Clone size and V and J calls were adopted from that table, with D and trimming inferred from the DNA. In the table there are 150,000 to 200,000 clones, roughly three quarters of which are singletons. Seattle patient enrollment occurred during active infection, with longitudinal follow-up thereafter. What was sequenced was peripheral blood. The sequence came from an elderly woman with COVID-19, enrolled during active disease.

CDR3 sequence (DNA): TGTGCCAGCAGCGCAGGCTACAATCAGCCCCAGCATTTT. It specifies CASSAGYNQPQHF. This chain connects TRBV6-5 to TRBJ1-5; D gene ambiguous. The CDR3 covers 13 residues. Germline lookup yields CDR1 MNHEY and CDR2 SVGAGI. The germline V and J ends were trimmed by 6 bases and 3 bases, with 9 bases remaining between them.